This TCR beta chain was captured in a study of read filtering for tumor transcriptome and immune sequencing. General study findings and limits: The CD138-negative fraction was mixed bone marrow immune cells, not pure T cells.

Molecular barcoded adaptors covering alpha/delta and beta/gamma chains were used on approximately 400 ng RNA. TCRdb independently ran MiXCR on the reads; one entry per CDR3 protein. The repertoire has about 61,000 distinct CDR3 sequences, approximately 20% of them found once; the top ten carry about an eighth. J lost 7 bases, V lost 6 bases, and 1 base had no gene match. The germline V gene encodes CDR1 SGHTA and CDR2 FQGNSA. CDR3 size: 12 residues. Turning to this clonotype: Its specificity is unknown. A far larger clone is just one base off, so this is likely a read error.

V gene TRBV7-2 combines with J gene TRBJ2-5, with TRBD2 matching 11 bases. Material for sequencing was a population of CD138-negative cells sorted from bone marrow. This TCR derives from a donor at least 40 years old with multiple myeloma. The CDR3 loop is CASSLAGGTQYF. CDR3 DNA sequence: TGTGCCAGCAGTCTAGCGGGAGGGACCCAGTACTTC. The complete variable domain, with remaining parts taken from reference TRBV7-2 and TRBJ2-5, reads GAGVSQSPSNKVTEKGKDVELRCDPISGHTALYWYRQSLGQGLEFLIYFQGNSAPDKSGLPSDRFSAERTGGSVSTLTIQRTQQEDSAVYLCASSLAGGTQYFGPGTRLLVL.